Listed below are T cell receptor beta chains from one sample, sequenced in a study of blood T cell repertoires in COVID-19. Some clones are missing from TCRdb's copy, which holds only in-frame ones; the method was immunoSEQ multiplex PCR. The sample has 230,000 or so clones, about four fifths seen once. Sequencing was performed on peripheral blood. All receptors derive from a man aged 35 to 55 with active or convalescent COVID-19. CDR3s include the opening cysteine and the closing phenylalanine or tryptophan. The D gene is left open where the match is weak.

>TRBJ2-5|TRBV10-3|NA
CAIRPNQGETQYF
>TRBJ1-1|TRBV12-5|TRBD1
CASGPDRGNTEAFF
>TRBJ1-2|TRBV19|NA
CASSIPQGINYGYTF
>TRBJ2-7|TRBV6-2/TRBV6-3|TRBD2
CASSYNGTSGPYEQYF
>TRBJ1-6|TRBV6-5|NA
CASSTQGSPLHF
>TRBJ1-1|TRBV6-1|NA
CASSEAVQNQYTEAFF
>TRBJ2-5|TRBV30|NA
CAWSKVQTQETQYF
>TRBJ1-1|TRBV12-3/TRBV12-4|TRBD1
CASSLGTETEAFF
>TRBJ1-1|TRBV7-9|TRBD1
CASSLGQGKNTEAFF
>TRBJ1-1|TRBV6-5|TRBD1
CASDFDRGLNTEAFF
>TRBJ1-1|TRBV7-2|NA
CASSLFQGLGEAFF
>TRBJ1-1|TRBV6-5|TRBD1
CASSGGNTEAFF
>TRBJ1-1|TRBV27|TRBD1
CASSGGQGASEAFF
>TRBJ2-5|TRBV5-1|TRBD1
CASSLGQGRSFETQYF
>TRBJ2-1|TRBV20-1|TRBD2
CSASSRGGIYNEQFF
>TRBJ2-5|TRBV15|NA
CATSRAVQETQYF
>TRBJ1-1|TRBV29-1|NA
CSVDPMRGAFF
>TRBJ1-2|TRBV3-1/TRBV3-2|NA
CASSHRDGYTF
>TRBJ2-1|TRBV30|NA
CAWSVREQFF
>TRBJ1-6|TRBV27|TRBD1
CASSLFSDRSNNSPLHF
>TRBJ1-1|TRBV5-1|NA
CASSPGTHNTEAFF
>TRBJ1-2|TRBV6-5|NA
CASSPSTGYLYGYTF
>TRBJ2-5|TRBV5-1|TRBD1
CASSWNNRGLRETQYF